This T cell receptor (beta chain) originates from a study of cytomegalovirus exposure and HLA in healthy donors. Study results and caveats: Further analysis was carried out later, and it showed several of the most significant clusters appearing linked to common viral pathogens. Researchers counted over 150 TCR beta chains as cytomegalovirus-associated. From TCR beta sequences, most subjects' HLA-A and HLA-B alleles were reportedly predicted accurately.

Use of 60 Vbeta and 13 Jbeta primers characterized the PCR. In the study's own analysis: About 11 million of 65 million to 95 million unique TCR beta chains were shared, per a later count. Assay used: immunoSEQ multiplex PCR; TCRdb lists only in-frame clones, some missing. Clone size and the V and J calls come from that table; the DNA yielded D and trimming. Recorded here are 75,000 to 80,000 clones; the top ten clones represent around 4%. Details on this clone: What it binds is unknown.

The CDR3 is 15 amino acids. Germline values: CDR1 SQVTM, CDR2 ANQGSEA. Trimming left V 3 bases short and J 0 bases short, with 12 bases between. The chain links TRBV29-1 to TRBJ2-1; maybe TRBD1 (6 bases). The TCR was taken from a man younger than 35 in good health and CMV-seropositive. The sequenced material came from PBMCs. CDR3 in amino acids: CSVDLDRSSYNEQFF. The CDR3 DNA follows: TGCAGCGTTGATTTAGACAGGAGCTCCTACAATGAGCAGTTCTTC.